This is a list of T cell receptor beta chains from one sample in a study of PD-L1 blockade in urothelial cancer. Sequenced by immunoSEQ multiplex PCR; TCRdb stores in-frame clones only, minus some. Of tens of thousands of clones listed, around 87% are singletons. The sample here was PBMCs, taken around atezolizumab (anti-PD-L1) treatment. All receptors derive from a man aged 55 to 69 with urothelial cancer. CDR3s include the opening cysteine and the closing phenylalanine or tryptophan. D genes are given only for firm matches. For some rows the clone size is stated as once, few or many, or as a class when expanded; others skip it.

len: 11
v_gene: TRBV20-1
j_gene: TRBJ1-1
abundance: .
d_gene: .
CDR3aa: CSAEMNTEAFF
CDR3nt: TGCAGTGCTGAGATGAACACTGAAGCTTTCTTT

len: 16
v_gene: TRBV7-9
j_gene: TRBJ2-2
abundance: .
d_gene: TRBD1
CDR3aa: CASSYPGQGATGELFF
CDR3nt: TGTGCCAGCAGTTACCCGGGACAGGGGGCCACCGGGGAGCTGTTTTTT

len: 12
v_gene: TRBV6-1
j_gene: TRBJ1-2
abundance: .
d_gene: .
CDR3aa: CASSDYQYGYTF
CDR3nt: TGTGCCAGCAGTGATTATCAGTATGGCTACACCTTC

len: 13
v_gene: TRBV6-5
j_gene: TRBJ1-5
abundance: few
d_gene: .
CDR3aa: CASSFSSNQPQHF
CDR3nt: TGTGCCAGCAGCTTTAGTAGCAATCAGCCCCAGCATTTT

len: 14
v_gene: TRBV10-1
j_gene: TRBJ1-4
abundance: once
d_gene: .
CDR3aa: CASSEGSGNEKLFF
CDR3nt: TGCGCCAGCAGTGAAGGGTCAGGGAATGAAAAACTGTTTTTT

len: 11
v_gene: TRBV6-6
j_gene: TRBJ1-1
abundance: .
d_gene: .
CDR3aa: CASGTELEAFF
CDR3nt: TGTGCCAGCGGGACTGAACTTGAAGCTTTCTTT

len: 15
v_gene: TRBV6-1
j_gene: TRBJ1-4
abundance: .
d_gene: TRBD1
CDR3aa: CASRSPRTGEEKLFF
CDR3nt: TGTGCCAGCAGGTCGCCGCGGACAGGGGAGGAAAAACTGTTTTTT

len: 17
v_gene: TRBV4-3
j_gene: TRBJ1-4
abundance: few
d_gene: .
CDR3aa: CASSQERLRATNEKLFF
CDR3nt: TGCGCCAGCAGCCAAGAGAGACTGCGGGCAACTAATGAAAAACTGTTTTTT

len: 15
v_gene: TRBV4-2
j_gene: TRBJ2-2
abundance: once
d_gene: TRBD1
CDR3aa: CASSQETGVTGELFF
CDR3nt: TGTGCCAGCAGCCAGGAGACAGGGGTGACCGGGGAGCTGTTTTTT

len: 16
v_gene: TRBV19
j_gene: TRBJ2-7
abundance: .
d_gene: TRBD2
CDR3aa: CASSTGLAGGLREQYF
CDR3nt: TGTGCCAGTAGTACGGGACTAGCGGGAGGTTTGCGCGAGCAGTACTTC

len: 15
v_gene: TRBV5-1
j_gene: TRBJ1-4
abundance: .
d_gene: .
CDR3aa: CASSLMGGLGEKLFF
CDR3nt: TGCGCCAGCAGCTTGATGGGGGGGCTCGGGGAAAAACTGTTTTTT

len: 17
v_gene: TRBV7-9
j_gene: TRBJ2-5
abundance: .
d_gene: .
CDR3aa: CASSLALTGFIQETQYF
CDR3nt: TGTGCCAGCAGCTTAGCGCTAACGGGGTTCATACAAGAGACCCAGTACTTC

len: 16
v_gene: TRBV7-3
j_gene: TRBJ1-1
abundance: few
d_gene: .
CDR3aa: CASREYGGDMNTEAFF
CDR3nt: TGTGCCAGCAGGGAGTATGGAGGTGATATGAACACTGAAGCTTTCTTT

len: 13
v_gene: TRBV6-1
j_gene: TRBJ2-7
abundance: .
d_gene: TRBD1
CDR3aa: CASSGDSLSEQYF
CDR3nt: TGTGCCAGCAGTGGGGACAGCCTCAGCGAGCAGTACTTC

len: 13
v_gene: TRBV30
j_gene: TRBJ1-3
abundance: .
d_gene: .
CDR3aa: CACQGDSGNTIYF
CDR3nt: TGTGCCTGCCAGGGTGACTCTGGAAACACCATATATTTT

len: 13
v_gene: TRBV5-6
j_gene: TRBJ2-2
abundance: .
d_gene: .
CDR3aa: CASSPGKWGELFF
CDR3nt: TGTGCCAGCAGCCCAGGGAAATGGGGGGAGCTGTTTTTT

len: 15
v_gene: TRBV9
j_gene: TRBJ2-7
abundance: few
d_gene: .
CDR3aa: CASSVVPGLVYEQYF
CDR3nt: TGTGCCAGCAGCGTAGTTCCAGGCCTGGTCTACGAGCAGTACTTC

len: 12
v_gene: TRBV6-6
j_gene: TRBJ2-3
abundance: once
d_gene: .
CDR3aa: CASSSLTDTQYF
CDR3nt: TGTGCCAGCAGTTCACTCACAGATACGCAGTATTTT

len: 14
v_gene: TRBV6-4
j_gene: TRBJ2-7
abundance: once
d_gene: TRBD2
CDR3aa: CASHSGSITYEQYF
CDR3nt: TGTGCCAGCCACAGCGGGAGTATCACCTACGAGCAGTACTTC

len: 16
v_gene: TRBV4-1
j_gene: TRBJ2-1
abundance: .
d_gene: TRBD2
CDR3aa: CASSQDPSGGVGEQFF
CDR3nt: TGCGCCAGCAGCCAAGATCCCAGCGGGGGGGTAGGTGAGCAGTTCTTC

len: 13
v_gene: TRBV5-4
j_gene: TRBJ2-5
abundance: .
d_gene: TRBD1
CDR3aa: CASSLGQGETQYF
CDR3nt: TGTGCCAGCAGCTTGGGACAGGGCGAGACCCAGTACTTC

len: 18
v_gene: TRBV4-3
j_gene: TRBJ1-2
abundance: .
d_gene: TRBD1
CDR3aa: CASSQAGTGGSVNYGYTF
CDR3nt: TGCGCCAGCAGCCAAGCCGGGACAGGGGGTTCGGTTAACTATGGCTACACCTTC

len: 14
v_gene: TRBV2
j_gene: TRBJ2-7
abundance: .
d_gene: TRBD2
CDR3aa: CASSATGGAREQYF
CDR3nt: TGTGCCAGCAGTGCGACGGGAGGGGCTCGGGAGCAGTACTTC

len: 13
v_gene: TRBV2
j_gene: TRBJ2-7
abundance: .
d_gene: .
CDR3aa: CASTPQRVVGQYF
CDR3nt: TGTGCCAGCACCCCTCAGAGGGTCGTGGGGCAGTACTTC

len: 19
v_gene: TRBV28
j_gene: TRBJ2-1
abundance: .
d_gene: TRBD2
CDR3aa: CASIQRGLAGGNSYNEQFF
CDR3nt: TGTGCCAGCATCCAGAGGGGGCTAGCGGGAGGAAATAGTTACAATGAGCAGTTCTTC

len: 12
v_gene: TRBV13
j_gene: TRBJ2-7
abundance: once
d_gene: .
CDR3aa: CASSPQGNEQYF
CDR3nt: TGTGCCAGCAGCCCCCAGGGTAACGAGCAGTACTTC

len: 14
v_gene: TRBV19
j_gene: TRBJ2-1
abundance: .
d_gene: TRBD1
CDR3aa: CASTPQGRRNEQFF
CDR3nt: TGTGCCAGTACCCCACAGGGGAGAAGGAATGAGCAGTTCTTC

len: 16
v_gene: TRBV6-1
j_gene: TRBJ2-5
abundance: .
d_gene: TRBD2
CDR3aa: CASSELRLARTWAQYF
CDR3nt: TGTGCCAGCAGTGAACTGAGACTAGCGCGGACATGGGCCCAGTACTTC

len: 12
v_gene: TRBV11-2
j_gene: TRBJ2-7
abundance: .
d_gene: .
CDR3aa: CASSLAGYEQYF
CDR3nt: TGTGCCAGCAGCTTAGCGGGCTACGAGCAGTACTTC

len: 17
v_gene: TRBV7-9
j_gene: TRBJ2-7
abundance: .
d_gene: TRBD1
CDR3aa: CASSLVPPDRELYEQYF
CDR3nt: TGTGCCAGCAGCTTAGTCCCCCCGGACAGGGAATTATACGAGCAGTACTTC

len: 14
v_gene: TRBV27
j_gene: TRBJ1-1
abundance: once
d_gene: .
CDR3aa: CASSLGSMNTEAFF
CDR3nt: TGTGCCAGCAGTTTGGGCAGCATGAACACTGAAGCTTTCTTT

len: 15
v_gene: TRBV6-5
j_gene: TRBJ1-6
abundance: .
d_gene: TRBD1
CDR3aa: CASSMMTGGSTPLHF
CDR3nt: TGTGCCAGCAGCATGATGACAGGGGGATCGACACCCCTCCACTTT

len: 15
v_gene: TRBV7-6
j_gene: TRBJ2-7
abundance: .
d_gene: TRBD1
CDR3aa: CASSSHRAGGSAQYF
CDR3nt: TGTGCCAGCAGCTCCCACAGGGCAGGGGGTAGTGCGCAGTACTTC

len: 17
v_gene: TRBV27
j_gene: TRBJ1-5
abundance: once
d_gene: .
CDR3aa: CASSLYHSPYSNQPQHF
CDR3nt: TGTGCCAGCAGTTTATATCACAGTCCGTATAGCAATCAGCCCCAGCATTTT

len: 15
v_gene: TRBV19
j_gene: TRBJ2-7
abundance: .
d_gene: TRBD2
CDR3aa: CASSNPPGGAYEQYF
CDR3nt: TGTGCCAGTAGTAATCCGCCGGGGGGGGCCTACGAGCAGTACTTC

len: 14
v_gene: TRBV4-1
j_gene: TRBJ2-7
abundance: once
d_gene: TRBD2
CDR3aa: CASSQLAGALEQYF
CDR3nt: TGCGCCAGCAGCCAACTAGCGGGAGCTCTGGAGCAGTACTTC

len: 13
v_gene: TRBV6-1
j_gene: TRBJ1-1
abundance: .
d_gene: .
CDR3aa: CASSEQVRSEAFF
CDR3nt: TGTGCCAGCAGTGAGCAAGTTCGGTCTGAAGCTTTCTTT

len: 15
v_gene: TRBV6-5
j_gene: TRBJ2-3
abundance: .
d_gene: TRBD2
CDR3aa: CASSYIVAGADTQYF
CDR3nt: TGTGCCAGCAGTTACATAGTAGCGGGAGCAGATACGCAGTATTTT

len: 15
v_gene: TRBV28
j_gene: TRBJ2-1
abundance: .
d_gene: TRBD1
CDR3aa: CASSQPGQGANEQFF
CDR3nt: TGTGCCAGCAGTCAACCGGGACAGGGGGCAAACGAGCAGTTCTTC

len: 16
v_gene: TRBV19
j_gene: TRBJ2-3
abundance: .
d_gene: TRBD2
CDR3aa: CASSGLAGLGTDTQYF
CDR3nt: TGTGCCAGTAGTGGACTAGCGGGCTTGGGGACAGATACGCAGTATTTT

len: 15
v_gene: TRBV11-2
j_gene: TRBJ2-1
abundance: .
d_gene: TRBD1
CDR3aa: CASSGAGTGRNEQFF
CDR3nt: TGTGCCAGCAGCGGAGCCGGGACAGGGCGTAATGAGCAGTTCTTC

len: 16
v_gene: TRBV14
j_gene: TRBJ1-2
abundance: .
d_gene: .
CDR3aa: CASSQDPRSQAYGYTF
CDR3nt: TGTGCCAGCAGCCAAGATCCCAGGTCCCAGGCGTATGGCTACACCTTC

len: 15
v_gene: TRBV7-2
j_gene: TRBJ2-5
abundance: .
d_gene: TRBD1
CDR3aa: CASCWTGTAEETQYF
CDR3nt: TGTGCCAGCTGTTGGACCGGGACAGCAGAAGAGACCCAGTACTTC

len: 14
v_gene: TRBV7-3
j_gene: TRBJ2-2
abundance: .
d_gene: .
CDR3aa: CASREMELAGELFF
CDR3nt: TGTGCCAGCAGGGAAATGGAGTTGGCCGGGGAGCTGTTTTTT

len: 13
v_gene: TRBV6-1
j_gene: TRBJ1-5
abundance: once
d_gene: .
CDR3aa: CACAQSLNQPQHF
CDR3nt: TGTGCCTGCGCACAGTCCCTCAATCAGCCCCAGCATTTT

len: 12
v_gene: TRBV30
j_gene: TRBJ1-3
abundance: .
d_gene: .
CDR3aa: CAWRGASRPIYF
CDR3nt: TGTGCCTGGAGAGGGGCCTCAAGGCCCATATATTTT

len: 14
v_gene: TRBV6-1
j_gene: TRBJ2-7
abundance: .
d_gene: .
CDR3aa: CASSSDREPYEQYF
CDR3nt: TGTGCCAGCAGTTCAGACCGGGAGCCCTACGAGCAGTACTTC

len: 14
v_gene: TRBV5-1
j_gene: TRBJ2-2
abundance: few
d_gene: .
CDR3aa: CASSLDRPTGELFF
CDR3nt: TGCGCCAGCAGCTTGGACAGGCCAACCGGGGAGCTGTTTTTT

len: 15
v_gene: TRBV2
j_gene: TRBJ2-1
abundance: .
d_gene: .
CDR3aa: CARRGTGSSYNEQFF
CDR3nt: TGTGCCAGGAGAGGTACAGGGAGCTCCTACAATGAGCAGTTCTTC

len: 18
v_gene: TRBV30
j_gene: TRBJ2-7
abundance: .
d_gene: TRBD1
CDR3aa: CAWSVQGSTGGLNYEQYF
CDR3nt: TGTGCCTGGAGTGTACAAGGGTCGACAGGGGGCCTCAACTACGAGCAGTACTTC

len: 14
v_gene: TRBV6-1
j_gene: TRBJ2-7
abundance: .
d_gene: .
CDR3aa: CASRGVNRVYEQYF
CDR3nt: TGTGCCAGCAGGGGGGTAAACAGGGTCTACGAGCAGTACTTC

len: 13
v_gene: TRBV6-1
j_gene: TRBJ1-3
abundance: .
d_gene: TRBD1
CDR3aa: CAGKTGAVNTIYF
CDR3nt: TGTGCCGGCAAGACAGGGGCGGTAAACACCATATATTTT

len: 17
v_gene: TRBV5-6
j_gene: TRBJ2-3
abundance: .
d_gene: .
CDR3aa: CASSKRGPSGSTDTQYF
CDR3nt: TGTGCCAGCAGCAAAAGAGGGCCAAGCGGGAGCACAGATACGCAGTATTTT

len: 15
v_gene: TRBV7-2
j_gene: TRBJ1-5
abundance: .
d_gene: TRBD1
CDR3aa: CASSLGQGSNQPQHF
CDR3nt: TGTGCCAGCAGCTTGGGACAGGGCTCAAATCAGCCCCAGCATTTT